This TCR beta chain was recorded in a study of OX40 agonist ivuxolimab in advanced cancers. V was clipped by 2 bases and J by 8 bases, with 13 bases between them. Germline V lookup: CDR1 MGHRA, CDR2 YSYEKL. The CDR3 has 14 amino acids. Assay used: immunoSEQ multiplex PCR; TCRdb lists only in-frame clones, some missing. Among nearly 11,000 clones listed, approximately 86% were seen once. The material sequenced was CD4+ or CD8+ T cells sorted from blood, taken in a trial of the OX40 agonist ivuxolimab. This TCR derives from an adult with an advanced solid tumor such as melanoma, head and neck, liver or kidney cancer. The V and J genes are TRBV4-1 and TRBJ2-1; D unresolved. The CDR3 DNA reads as TGCGCCAGCAGCCAAATGCCCTCGGTGCATGAGCAGTTCTTC. This gives the protein CASSQMPSVHEQFF.